This T cell receptor (beta chain) was captured by sequencing in a study of control samples from healthy donors and cancer patients. TCRdb's table, derived via immunoSEQ multiplex PCR, lists solely in-frame clones and lacks some. The sample records approximately 150,000 clones, approximately 91% being singletons. The V and J ends lost 5 bases and 6 bases respectively, with 14 bases between them. CDR3 length equals 14 residues. Germline V gives CDR1 MNHNY, CDR2 SVGAGI (reference sequence). This clone showed up just once. The TCR originated in a woman between 40 and 55 years old in good health. Sequencing was carried out using blood. V gene TRBV6-6 combines with J gene TRBJ2-4, with D perhaps TRBD1 (6 bases). The CDR3 protein is CASSPRQVTNIQYF. The DNA for the CDR3 is TGTGCCAGCAGTCCGAGACAGGTTACAAACATTCAGTACTTC.